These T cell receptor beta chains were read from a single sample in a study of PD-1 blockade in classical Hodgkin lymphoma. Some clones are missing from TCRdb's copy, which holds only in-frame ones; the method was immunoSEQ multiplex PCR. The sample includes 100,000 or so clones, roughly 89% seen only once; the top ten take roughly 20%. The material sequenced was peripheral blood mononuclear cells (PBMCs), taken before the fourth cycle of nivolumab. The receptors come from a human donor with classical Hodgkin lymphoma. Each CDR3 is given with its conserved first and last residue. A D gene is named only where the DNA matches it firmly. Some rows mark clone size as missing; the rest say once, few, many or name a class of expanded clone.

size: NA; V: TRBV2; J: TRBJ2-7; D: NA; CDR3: CASSGLAIYEQYF; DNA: TGTGCCAGCAGTGGCCTAGCAATTTACGAGCAGTACTTC
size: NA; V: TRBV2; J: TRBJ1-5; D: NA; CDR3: CASSEDGLSNQPQHF; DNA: TGTGCCAGCAGTGAAGACGGGCTTAGCAATCAGCCCCAGCATTTT
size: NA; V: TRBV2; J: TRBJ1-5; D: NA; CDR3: CASAILNQPQHF; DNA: TGTGCCAGCGCCATTCTTAATCAGCCCCAGCATTTT
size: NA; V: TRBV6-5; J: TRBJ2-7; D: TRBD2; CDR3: CASSSPGTTTYEQYF; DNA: TGTGCCAGCAGTTCCCCCGGGACTACAACCTACGAGCAGTACTTC
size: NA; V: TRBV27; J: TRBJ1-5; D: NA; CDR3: CASSLWSNQPQHF; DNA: TGTGCCAGCAGTTTATGGAGCAATCAGCCCCAGCATTTT
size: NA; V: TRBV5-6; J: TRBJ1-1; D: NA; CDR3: CASSLISRGYTEAFF; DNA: TGTGCCAGCAGCCTTATCTCAAGGGGATACACTGAAGCTTTCTTT
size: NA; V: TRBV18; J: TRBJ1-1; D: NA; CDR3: CASSPGLQVDTEAFF; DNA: TGTGCCAGCTCACCCGGCTTACAGGTTGACACTGAAGCTTTCTTT
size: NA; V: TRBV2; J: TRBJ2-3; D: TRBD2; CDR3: CASRYTREATDTQYF; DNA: TGTGCCAGCAGATACACGCGGGAGGCCACAGATACGCAGTATTTT
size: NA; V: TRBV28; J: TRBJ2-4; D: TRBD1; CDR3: CASSLDRGIAKNIQYF; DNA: TGTGCCAGCAGTTTGGACAGGGGCATAGCCAAAAACATTCAGTACTTC
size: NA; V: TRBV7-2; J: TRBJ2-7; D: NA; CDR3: CASSLTIDYEQYF; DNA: TGTGCCAGCAGCTTGACGATAGATTACGAGCAGTACTTC
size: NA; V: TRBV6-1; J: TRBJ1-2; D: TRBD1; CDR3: CASSTGDGGYTF; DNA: TGTGCCAGCTCGACAGGGGATGGCGGCTACACCTTC
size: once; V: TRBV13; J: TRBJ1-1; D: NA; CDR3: CASSSPSVGNTEAFF; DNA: TGTGCCAGCAGCTCGCCTTCGGTTGGGAACACTGAAGCTTTCTTT
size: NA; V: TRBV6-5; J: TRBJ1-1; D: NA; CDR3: CASSKDRWPTEAFF; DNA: TGTGCCAGCAGTAAGGACAGATGGCCAACTGAAGCTTTCTTT
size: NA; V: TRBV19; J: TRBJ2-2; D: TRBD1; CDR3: CASRTGANTGELFF; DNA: TGTGCCAGCAGAACAGGGGCGAACACCGGGGAGCTGTTTTTT
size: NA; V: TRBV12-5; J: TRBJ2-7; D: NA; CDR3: CASGSILGFSYEQYF; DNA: TGTGCTAGTGGTTCCATCCTTGGGTTCTCCTACGAGCAGTACTTC
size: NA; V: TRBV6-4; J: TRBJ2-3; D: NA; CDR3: CASSERPTDTQYF; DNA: TGTGCCAGCAGTGAGCGCCCCACAGATACGCAGTATTTT
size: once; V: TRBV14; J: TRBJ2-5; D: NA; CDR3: CASKGKRETQYF; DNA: TGTGCCAGCAAGGGAAAAAGGGAGACCCAGTACTTC
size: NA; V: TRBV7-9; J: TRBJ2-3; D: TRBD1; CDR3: CASSQQGSSADTQYF; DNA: TGTGCCAGCAGCCAACAGGGGTCATCGGCAGATACGCAGTATTTT
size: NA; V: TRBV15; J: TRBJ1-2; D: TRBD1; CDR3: CATSAGQGVYGYTF; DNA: TGTGCCACCAGCGCAGGACAGGGCGTCTATGGCTACACCTTC
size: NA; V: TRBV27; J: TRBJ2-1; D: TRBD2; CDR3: CASRPTSGRYLYNEQFF; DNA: TGTGCCAGCAGGCCGACTAGCGGGAGGTACCTATACAATGAGCAGTTCTTC
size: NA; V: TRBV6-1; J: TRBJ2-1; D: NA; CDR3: CASSGQLYNEQFF; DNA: TGTGCCAGCAGTGGGCAGCTCTACAATGAGCAGTTCTTC
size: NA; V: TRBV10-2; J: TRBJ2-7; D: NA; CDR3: CASSGLESYEQYF; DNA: TGCGCCAGCAGTGGGCTGGAGTCCTACGAGCAGTACTTC
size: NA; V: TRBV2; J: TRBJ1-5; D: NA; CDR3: CASSSEEGRNLLNFYQPQHF; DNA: TGTGCCAGCAGTAGTGAAGAGGGAAGGAATCTCCTCAATTTTTATCAGCCCCAGCATTTT
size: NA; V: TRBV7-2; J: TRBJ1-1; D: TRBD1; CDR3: CASSFRGQGGPEAFF; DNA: TGTGCCAGCAGCTTCCGCGGACAGGGGGGCCCTGAAGCTTTCTTT
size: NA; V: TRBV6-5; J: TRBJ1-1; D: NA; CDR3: CASSYGQTLNTEAFF; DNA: TGTGCCAGCAGTTATGGACAGACTTTGAACACTGAAGCTTTCTTT
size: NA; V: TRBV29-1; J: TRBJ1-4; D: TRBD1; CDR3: CSVEIDRGAEKLFF; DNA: TGCAGCGTTGAGATAGACAGGGGCGCGGAAAAACTGTTTTTT
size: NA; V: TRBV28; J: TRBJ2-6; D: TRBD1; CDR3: CASNPGQLLFSGANVLTF; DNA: TGTGCCAGCAACCCGGGACAGCTATTATTCTCTGGGGCCAACGTCCTGACTTTC
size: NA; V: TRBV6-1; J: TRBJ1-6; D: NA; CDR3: CASSEVGQGDNSPLHF; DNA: TGTGCCAGCAGTGAAGTCGGTCAGGGAGATAATTCACCCCTCCACTTT
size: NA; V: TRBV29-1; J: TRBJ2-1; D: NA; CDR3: CSVLIRSGRWAGSYNEQFF; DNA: TGCAGCGTTTTAATACGGTCGGGGAGATGGGCGGGCTCCTACAATGAGCAGTTCTTC
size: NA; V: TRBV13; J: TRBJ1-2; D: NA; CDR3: CASSYRGGYTF; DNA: TGTGCCAGCAGCTACCGAGGGGGCTACACCTTC
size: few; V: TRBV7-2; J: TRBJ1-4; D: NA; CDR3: CASSGQLSSGEKLFF; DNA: TGTGCCAGCAGCGGACAGCTAAGTAGTGGTGAAAAACTGTTTTTT
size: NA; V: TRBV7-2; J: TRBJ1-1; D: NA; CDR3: CATQTLGNQNTEAFF; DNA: TGTGCCACACAGACACTAGGCAACCAAAACACTGAAGCTTTCTTT
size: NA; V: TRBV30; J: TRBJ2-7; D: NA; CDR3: CAWTGSSNEQYF; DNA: TGTGCCTGGACAGGCTCAAGCAACGAGCAGTACTTC
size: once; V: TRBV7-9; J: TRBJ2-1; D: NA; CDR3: CASSLVMGTYNEQFF; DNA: TGTGCCAGCAGCTTAGTGATGGGCACCTACAATGAGCAGTTCTTC
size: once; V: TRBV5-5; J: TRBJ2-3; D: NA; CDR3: CATTLGDTQYF; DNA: TGTGCCACCACTTTAGGGGATACGCAGTATTTT
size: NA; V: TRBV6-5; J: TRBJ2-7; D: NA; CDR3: CASWERGGEQYF; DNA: TGTGCCAGCTGGGAGAGGGGGGGCGAGCAGTACTTC
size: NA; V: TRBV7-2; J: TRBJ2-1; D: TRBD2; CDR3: CASSGTSGRKQFF; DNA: TGTGCCAGCAGCGGGACTAGCGGGAGAAAGCAGTTCTTC
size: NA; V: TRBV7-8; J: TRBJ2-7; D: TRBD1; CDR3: CASSLDGQGSYEQYF; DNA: TGTGCCAGCAGCTTAGACGGACAGGGCTCCTACGAGCAGTACTTC
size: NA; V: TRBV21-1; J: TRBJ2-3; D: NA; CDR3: CASSSKGAASTDTQYF; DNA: TGTGCCAGCAGCTCAAAGGGCGCGGCTAGCACAGATACGCAGTATTTT
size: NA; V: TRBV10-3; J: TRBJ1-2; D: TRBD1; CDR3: CAISETDRANYGYTF; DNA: TGTGCCATCAGTGAGACGGACAGGGCCAACTATGGCTACACCTTC
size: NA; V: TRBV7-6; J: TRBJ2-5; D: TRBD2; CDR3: CASSSLAGVEETQYF; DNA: TGTGCCAGCAGCTCCCTAGCGGGAGTAGAAGAGACCCAGTACTTC
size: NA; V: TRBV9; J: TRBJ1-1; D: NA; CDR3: CASRDMRGNTEAFF; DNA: TGTGCCAGCAGAGATATGAGGGGGAACACTGAAGCTTTCTTT
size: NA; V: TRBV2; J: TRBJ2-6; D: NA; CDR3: CAIVRRSGANVLTF; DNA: TGTGCCATTGTTCGGCGGTCTGGGGCCAACGTCCTGACTTTC
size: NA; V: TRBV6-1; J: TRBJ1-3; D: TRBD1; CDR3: CASSGGQAISGNTIYF; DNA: TGTGCCAGCAGTGGGGGACAGGCCATCTCTGGAAACACCATATATTTT
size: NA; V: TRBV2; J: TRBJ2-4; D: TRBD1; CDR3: CASSGDSKNIQYF; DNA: TGTGCCAGCAGTGGGGACAGCAAAAACATTCAGTACTTC
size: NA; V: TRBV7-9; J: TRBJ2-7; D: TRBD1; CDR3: CASSSPGQGASGNYEQYF; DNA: TGTGCCAGCAGCTCACCGGGACAGGGGGCGTCGGGGAACTACGAGCAGTACTTC
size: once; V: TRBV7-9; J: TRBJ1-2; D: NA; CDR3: CASSLNYRESYTF; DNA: TGTGCCAGCAGCTTAAACTACCGGGAGAGCTACACCTTC
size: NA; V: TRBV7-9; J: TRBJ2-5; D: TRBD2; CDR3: CASSFPRTSGSRETQYF; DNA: TGTGCCAGCAGCTTTCCGCGGACTAGCGGGAGCAGGGAGACCCAGTACTTC
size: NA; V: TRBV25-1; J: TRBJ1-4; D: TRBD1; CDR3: CASKTGGNEKLFF; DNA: TGTGCCAGCAAGACAGGGGGTAATGAAAAACTGTTTTTT
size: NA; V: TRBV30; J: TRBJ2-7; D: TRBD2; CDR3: CAWSFAGGNLYEQYF; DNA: TGTGCCTGGAGTTTTGCGGGGGGCAATCTTTACGAGCAGTACTTC
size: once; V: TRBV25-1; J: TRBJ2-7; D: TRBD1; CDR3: CASRQGAYEQYF; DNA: TGTGCCAGCAGACAGGGGGCCTACGAGCAGTACTTC
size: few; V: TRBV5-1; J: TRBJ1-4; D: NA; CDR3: CASSSDNTNEKLFF; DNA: TGCGCCAGCAGCTCGGACAACACTAATGAAAAACTGTTTTTT
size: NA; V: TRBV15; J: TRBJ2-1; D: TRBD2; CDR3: CATSGEREIVYNEQFF; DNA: TGTGCCACCAGCGGCGAGCGGGAGATTGTCTACAATGAGCAGTTCTTC
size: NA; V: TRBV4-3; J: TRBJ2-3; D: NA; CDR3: CASSQGYGSQTDTQYF; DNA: TGCGCCAGCAGCCAAGGGTACGGGAGTCAGACAGATACGCAGTATTTT
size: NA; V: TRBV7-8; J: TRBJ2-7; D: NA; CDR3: CASSLHENSYEQYF; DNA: TGTGCCAGCAGCTTACACGAAAATTCCTACGAGCAGTACTTC
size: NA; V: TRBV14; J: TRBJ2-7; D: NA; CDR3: CASSSPGLHYEQYF; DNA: TGTGCCAGCAGCTCCCCGGGACTCCACTACGAGCAGTACTTC
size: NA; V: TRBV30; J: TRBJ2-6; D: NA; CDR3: CAWSVEARALSGANVLTF; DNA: TGTGCCTGGAGTGTAGAGGCCAGGGCTCTCTCTGGGGCCAACGTCCTGACTTTC